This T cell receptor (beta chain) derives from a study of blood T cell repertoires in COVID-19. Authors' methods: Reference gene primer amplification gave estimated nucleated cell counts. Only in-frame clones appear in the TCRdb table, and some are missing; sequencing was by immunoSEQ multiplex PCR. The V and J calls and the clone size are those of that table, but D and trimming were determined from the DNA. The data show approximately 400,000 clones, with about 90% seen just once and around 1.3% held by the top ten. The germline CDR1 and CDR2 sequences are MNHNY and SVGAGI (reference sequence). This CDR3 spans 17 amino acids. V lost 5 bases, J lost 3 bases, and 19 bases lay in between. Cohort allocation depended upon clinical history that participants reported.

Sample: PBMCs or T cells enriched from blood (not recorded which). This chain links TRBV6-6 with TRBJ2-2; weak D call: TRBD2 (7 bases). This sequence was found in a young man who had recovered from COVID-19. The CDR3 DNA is TGTGCCAGCAGTCCCCCCTCGGCGGGGGCCCACACCGGGGAGCTGTTTTTT. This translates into CASSPPSAGAHTGELFF.